Listed below are T cell receptor beta chains from one sample, sequenced in a study of T-cell reconstitution after alpha-beta-depleted transplantation in children. Each CDR3 protein is one row after TCRdb ran MiXCR on the PCR reads. Here the sample spans more than 550,000 distinct CDR3 sequences, roughly 10% being singletons. The sample was PBMCs from the stem cell graft donor, taken from the stem cell graft. All receptors derive from a human donor who donated a stem cell graft to a child with acute myeloid leukemia. Both conserved end residues are part of each CDR3. Each record gives: V gene, J gene, clone size, D gene, CDR3 DNA, CDR3 protein. A D gene is named only where the DNA matches it firmly. Expanded clones get a size class; other rows say once, few or many, or leave the size out.

>TRBV12-3/TRBV12-4|TRBJ2-3|-|-
TGTGCCAGCTCCCTAGGGGAGAAGTATTTT
CASSLGEKYF
>TRBV20-1|TRBJ2-7|many|-
TGCAGTGCTAGTATTAGCACGGGCGAGCAGTACTTC
CSASISTGEQYF
>TRBV7-2|TRBJ1-6|few|-
TGTGCCAGCAGCTTAAGGGGCAGGGATGATTCACCCCTCCACTTT
CASSLRGRDDSPLHF
>TRBV6-1|TRBJ2-1|many|-
TGTGCCAGCAGTGACGTCGCGGCACTGTTCTTC
CASSDVAALFF
>TRBV5-5|TRBJ2-7|few|-
TGTGCCAGCAGCTTGGGTCCGGGAACATACGAGCAGTACTTC
CASSLGPGTYEQYF
>TRBV30|TRBJ2-7|-|TRBD1
TGTGCCTGCGACTCCGGGACAGCATCCTACGAGCAGTACTTC
CACDSGTASYEQYF
>TRBV29-1|TRBJ2-7|many|TRBD2
TGCAGCGTTGTGCGGGGGACCTACGAGCAGTACTTC
CSVVRGTYEQYF
>TRBV5-1|TRBJ2-3|many|-
TGCGCCAGCAGCTTGGCCTTTAGCGGAATCAGCACAGATACGCAGTATTTT
CASSLAFSGISTDTQYF
>TRBV20-1|TRBJ1-2|few|-
TGCAGTGCTAGATTGGAGCCACCTGAATGGATCTATGGCTACACCTTC
CSARLEPPEWIYGYTF
>TRBV5-1|TRBJ2-2|few|-
TGCGCCAGCAGCCCCCGGGACATCACCGGGGAGCTGTTTTTT
CASSPRDITGELFF
>TRBV7-2|TRBJ2-7|many|-
TGTGCCAGCAGCTTAGCCCAAGGAACTATCGGCGACGAGCAGTACTTC
CASSLAQGTIGDEQYF
>TRBV20-1|TRBJ2-3|many|-
TGCAGTGCTAGAGCAAGCGGGCCACTCACAGATACGCAGTATTTT
CSARASGPLTDTQYF
>TRBV3-1|TRBJ2-2|-|-
TGTGCCAGCAGGGACGAACCGAACACCGGGGAGCTGTTTTTT
CASRDEPNTGELFF
>TRBV7-8|TRBJ2-1|-|-
TGTGCCAGCCGACCGCAGGGAATGGGAATTGGGAGTGAGCAGTTCTTC
CASRPQGMGIGSEQFF
>TRBV7-8|TRBJ2-1|-|-
TGTGCCAGCAGCTTAGCGGTGGGAATGTACAATGAGCAGTTCTTC
CASSLAVGMYNEQFF
>TRBV7-6|TRBJ2-3|-|TRBD2
TGTGCCAGCAGCCCACGACTAGCGGGATCCGCAGATACGCAGTATTTT
CASSPRLAGSADTQYF
>TRBV20-1|TRBJ2-7|few|-
TGCAGTGCTAGAGAGGACAGCCTCTCCTACGAGCAGTACTTC
CSAREDSLSYEQYF
>TRBV7-2|TRBJ2-7|many|TRBD2
TGTGCCAGCAGCTTAGCGACTAGCGGGAGAACCCACGAGCAGTACTTC
CASSLATSGRTHEQYF
>TRBV30|TRBJ2-5|few|-
TGTGCCTGGAGTAGGGACAACCAAGAGACCCAGTACTTC
CAWSRDNQETQYF
>TRBV7-2|TRBJ2-7|-|-
TGTGCCAGCAGCTTAGATTTTGGCGAGCAGTACTTC
CASSLDFGEQYF